The 14 T cell receptor beta chains below all came from one sample that was sequenced in a study of blood T cells in healthy people across ages (dated by TCRdb to about 2015). The receptor library was made with 5' RACE. A second roughly 6 to 12 cycle PCR used a sample-barcoded 5' primer and a J-beta primer mix. Using fastp trimming at Q25 and MiXCR clonotype assembly, TCRdb reanalyzed the public sequencing data and kept in-frame beta chains. Rows with one shared CDR3 protein collapse into an entry with the most common genes and DNA. The sample table contains 1.8 million or so distinct CDR3 sequences; only one count was recorded for 30% to 40% of them. More than 20% of the sample is taken by the ten largest. Sequencing used blood. The source is a human donor in good health.

In its sample, this clonotype was seen a few times. The genes are TRBV6-1 and TRBJ1-2; D not certain. In germline, CDR1 is MNHNS, CDR2 SASEGT. The CDR3 has 14 amino acids. V was shortened by 4 bases and J by 5 bases, with 14 bases between the two germline ends. CDR3 coding DNA: TGTGCCAGCAGTGTTATAGGGCAGTCATATGGCTACACCTTC. Translating it yields CASSVIGQSYGYTF.

The rearrangement uses TRBV4-1 and TRBJ1-2, with D uncertain. CDR1 is MGHRA and CDR2 is YSYEKL in the germline V gene. This CDR3 has 18 amino acids. Between the trimmed V and J ends, which lost 0 bases and 1 base, there was a span of 18 bases. The CDR3 DNA reads as TGCGCCAGCAGCCAAGATTTAGGTGGACTGACTCGTAACTATGGCTACACCTTC. Translating it yields CASSQDLGGLTRNYGYTF.

The rearrangement uses TRBV20-1 and TRBJ2-1, with TRBD2 matching 15 bases. Germline CDR1 is DFQATT and CDR2 is SNEGSKA (reference sequence). The CDR3 is 19 amino acids. The junction had 10 bases not matched to a gene; V was cut back by 1 base and J by 3 bases. The CDR3 spells CSARAMGGTSGGHYNEQFF. Written as DNA, the CDR3 is TGCAGTGCTAGAGCCATGGGTGGGACTAGCGGGGGGCACTACAATGAGCAGTTCTTC.

This clonotype came up many times. CDR3 sequence (DNA): TGCGCCAGCAGCTTGGCCCTGGAGACCCAGTACTTC. Translation: CASSLALETQYF. J is TRBJ2-5 and V is TRBV5-1; D unresolved. Looked up from germline, CDR1 is SGHRS and CDR2 is YFSETQ. The CDR3 consists of 12 residues. The V gene lost 0 bases and the J gene lost 5 bases, with 5 bases spanning the gap.

This chain connects TRBV7-2 to TRBJ2-3; 7 nucleotides align to TRBD1. Germline loops: CDR1 SGHTA, CDR2 FQGNSA. This CDR3 spans 17 amino acids. With V trimmed by 2 bases and J by 8 bases, 16 bases remained unmatched. The CDR3 bases are TGTGCCAGCAGCTTACCGTTGAGGGGGCCCAGGGTTGTTACGCAGTATTTT. Encoded protein: CASSLPLRGPRVVTQYF.

This clonotype was recorded a few times. The chain is built from TRBV11-1 and TRBJ2-5, with D perhaps matching TRBD1 or TRBD2 (6 bases each). V shed 1 base and J shed 6 bases, with 36 bases lying between them. Looked up from germline, CDR1 is SGHAT and CDR2 is FQDESV (reference sequence). This CDR3 has 22 amino acids. CDR3 in DNA: TGTGCCAGCAGCTTAGTAGTCATCTACGGAGGGACATCGATTGGGGACATGAAGACCCAGTACTTC. It is translated as CASSLVVIYGGTSIGDMKTQYF.

The sample holds many counts of this clonotype. The chain carries TRBV4-2 and TRBJ1-1; D not resolved. The ends were cut back, 1 base at V and 4 bases at J, with 10 bases in the middle. The CDR3 has 14 residues. Germline V gene data show CDR1 as LGHNA and CDR2 as YNFKEQ. The CDR3 here is CASSQAQGTTEAFF. The CDR3 nucleotides are TGTGCCAGCAGCCAAGCCCAAGGAACCACTGAAGCTTTCTTT.

J is TRBJ2-3 and V is TRBV25-1; D perhaps matches TRBD1 (5 bases). With 3 bases removed from V and 3 bases from J, the gap between germline ends came to 10 bases. CDR1 and CDR2 (germline): MGHDK, SYGVNS. The CDR3 has 14 amino acids. The CDR3, as DNA: TGTGCCAGCAGTGACACAGGATTTACAGATACGCAGTATTTT. Encoded protein: CASSDTGFTDTQYF.

On this clonotype: This could be a read error, since a much larger clone is one nucleotide away. The chain combines TRBV28 with TRBJ2-1; no reliable D call. Trimming cost V 10 bases and J 5 bases, with 6 bases left between them. The germline gives CDR1 MDHEN, CDR2 SYDVKM. The CDR3 totals 10 residues. The CDR3 is CATLHNEQFF. DNA of the CDR3: TGTGCCACCCTGCACAATGAGCAGTTCTTC.

This clonotype has a handful of counts. This chain connects TRBV9 to TRBJ2-3; D gene uncertain. CDR3 length equals 15 residues. The germline V and J ends were trimmed by 2 bases and 1 base, with 11 bases remaining between them. The germline gives CDR1 SGDLS, CDR2 YYNGEE. The CDR3: CASSVARSRTDTQYF. The CDR3 coding sequence is TGTGCCAGCAGCGTTGCCCGTAGTCGCACAGATACGCAGTATTTT.

CDR3 residues: CSARPNGTPYNEQFF. For the CDR3, the DNA is TGCAGTGCTAGACCAAACGGGACACCGTACAATGAGCAGTTCTTC. The rearrangement joins TRBV20-1 to TRBJ2-1; D is perhaps TRBD1 (6 bases). The germline V gene encodes CDR1 DFQATT and CDR2 SNEGSKA (reference sequence). V was pared by 2 bases and J by 4 bases, with 15 bases between. The CDR3 totals 15 residues.

The chain joins TRBV5-5 to TRBJ2-4; D is perhaps TRBD2 (7 bases). The DNA end lines up better with TRBJ2-7; the J call may be wrong. Germline V gene data show CDR1 as SGHKS and CDR2 as YYEKEE (reference sequence). The CDR3 runs to 14 residues. The CDR3 sequence: CARRGADLVYEQYF. Here the CDR3 DNA reads TGTGCCAGACGGGGGGCGGACCTGGTCTACGAGCAGTACTTC.

This clonotype has more than one count but fewer than ten. The chain couples TRBV7-9 to TRBJ2-1; 7 positions agree with TRBD1. V lost 0 bases to trimming and J lost 8 bases; unmatched junction nucleotides: 7. The CDR3 spans 15 residues. Germline V gene lookup returns CDR1 SEHNR and CDR2 FQNEAQ (reference sequence). CDR3 nucleotides: TGTGCCAGCAGCTTAGCGCCCAGGGGGACGGATGAGCAGTTCTTC. The encoded protein is CASSLAPRGTDEQFF.

Here the CDR3 reads CSARRTSGGDEQFF. The DNA of the CDR3 is TGCAGTGCCAGGAGGACTAGCGGGGGAGATGAGCAGTTCTTC. The chain employs TRBV20-1 and TRBJ2-1, with 13 bases identical to TRBD2. CDR3 length equals 14 residues. Germline V lookup: CDR1 DFQATT, CDR2 SNEGSKA (reference sequence). V lost 6 bases, J lost 8 bases, and 7 bases stayed unmatched.